The source of this T cell receptor beta chain is a study of blood T cell repertoires in COVID-19. Study-wide background: Both acute and convalescent COVID-19 samples were obtained from the United States, Italy and Spain. The analysed material was cDNA or gDNA that came from T cells, B-cell-depleted T cells, or PBMCs.

In the source study's methods: Counts of nucleated cells, estimated from reference gene primer amplification, were obtained. Repertoires were generated with immunoSEQ multiplex PCR, while TCRdb's copy carries only in-frame clones and drops some. That table furnishes V, J and clone size, whereas the DNA furnished D and trimming. The table includes almost 500,000 clones, 80% to 90% detected once. Sequenced input: PBMCs or T cells enriched from blood (not recorded which). This sequence was found in a woman aged 60-75 years who had recovered from COVID-19.

The CDR3 protein is CASSSGGAGTQYF. The DNA for the CDR3 is TGCGCCAGCAGCAGCGGGGGGGCCGGGACGCAGTATTTT. The chain couples TRBV5-1 to TRBJ2-3; 10 bases line up with TRBD2. The trim removed 4 bases at V and 9 bases at J, leaving 5 bases unmatched. The CDR3 runs 13 residues. The germline gives CDR1 SGHRS, CDR2 YFSETQ.